Below are 26 T cell receptor beta chains sequenced from a single sample in a study of a mutant IDH1 vaccine in newly diagnosed glioma. Sequencing was performed with immunoSEQ multiplex PCR; in TCRdb, only in-frame clones are kept and a portion is missing. The top ten clones hold roughly 7% of a sample with around 25,000 clones, approximately 79% of them seen once. Time point here: week 5, during vaccination. The investigators gave 300 ug of mutant IDH1 20-mer peptide in each vaccine dose, together with topical imiquimod. These receptors' antigens are unknown. The sample here was PBMCs, taken from a glioma patient whose treatment included an IDH1 peptide vaccine. The receptors stem from a man aged 35 to 55 with glioma. Some clones in this sample may be carry-over from other donors' samples.

This clone was found once. The chain carries TRBV5-1 and TRBJ2-7; the match to TRBD2 covers 12 bases. CDR3 size: 15 residues. In germline, CDR1 is SGHRS, CDR2 YFSETQ. V dropped 1 base and J dropped 5; count of bases not matched to a gene: 4. CDR3 region: CASSLRLAGVDEQYF. DNA of the CDR3: TGCGCCAGCAGCTTGCGACTAGCGGGGGTCGACGAGCAGTACTTC.

The rearrangement links TRBV7-2 to TRBJ2-7; 11 positions agree with TRBD2. Trimming at V came to 5 bases and at J to 5 bases, leaving 8 bases not matched to a gene. The CDR3 is made up of 15 amino acids. CDR1 SGHTA and CDR2 FQGNSA come from the germline V gene. CDR3 coding DNA: TGTGCCAGCAGCCGGATAGCGGGGGGGCCCCACGAGCAGTACTTC. Amino acids: CASSRIAGGPHEQYF.

The gene calls are TRBV7-9 and TRBJ2-3; D is possibly TRBD1 (5 bases). The germline V gene encodes CDR1 SEHNR and CDR2 FQNEAQ (reference sequence). This CDR3 contains 17 residues. V lost 3 bases and J lost 0, with 16 bases in between. The CDR3 DNA follows: TGTGCCAGCAGCTTGGGGAAACAGGTCCCTAGCACAGATACGCAGTATTTT. Protein: CASSLGKQVPSTDTQYF.

The genes are TRBV18 and TRBJ2-1; 13 positions agree with TRBD2. Germline loops: CDR1 KGHSH, CDR2 LQKENI. V dropped 3 bases and J dropped 8; count of bases not matched to a gene: 1. This CDR3 contains 14 residues. The DNA for the CDR3 is TGTGCCAGCTCACCGGGACTAGCGGGGTATGAGCAGTTCTTC. Encoded protein: CASSPGLAGYEQFF.

The rearrangement joins TRBV9 to TRBJ2-3; D gene uncertain. Trimming removed 0 bases at V and 6 bases at J, with 5 bases between. This CDR3 is 12 amino acids long. The germline CDR1 and CDR2 sequences are SGDLS and YYNGEE. The CDR3 nucleotides are TGTGCCAGCAGCGTAGGAATGGATACGCAGTATTTT. Amino acids: CASSVGMDTQYF. The full variable domain, in which reference TRBV9 and TRBJ2-3 provide the parts outside the CDR3, is DSGVTQTPKHLITATGQRVTLRCSPRSGDLSVYWYQQSLDQGLQFLIQYYNGEERAKGNILERFSAQQFPDLHSELNLSSLELGDSALYFCASSVGMDTQYFGPGTRLTVL.

The V and J genes are TRBV5-4 and TRBJ1-2, with D possibly matching TRBD1 (6 bases). The CDR3 length is 13 residues. Germline assignment: CDR1 SGHNT and CDR2 YYREEE (reference sequence). V shed 5 bases and J shed 6 bases, with 14 bases lying between them. The CDR3 here is CASRIGGQDGYTF. CDR3 nucleotides: TGTGCCAGCAGAATTGGGGGCCAAGATGGCTACACCTTC.

The V call is TRBV7-2, the J call TRBJ1-2, with D possibly TRBD1 on 5 matching bases. The germline V gene encodes CDR1 SGHTA and CDR2 FQGNSA. Deletions cut 2 bases from V and 6 bases from J, with 16 bases between. There are 15 residues in the CDR3. The CDR3 loop reads CASSLYSGQNHGYTF. Here the CDR3 DNA reads TGTGCCAGCAGCTTATATTCAGGGCAGAATCATGGCTACACCTTC. Full variable domain (outside the CDR3, taken from reference TRBV7-2 and TRBJ1-2): GAGVSQSPSNKVTEKGKDVELRCDPISGHTALYWYRQSLGQGLEFLIYFQGNSAPDKSGLPSDRFSAERTGGSVSTLTIQRTQQEDSAVYLCASSLYSGQNHGYTFGSGTRLTVV.

V gene TRBV7-2 combines with J gene TRBJ1-2; TRBD1 might be the D (6 bases). Trimming removed 3 bases at V and 4 bases at J, with 9 bases between. Germline values: CDR1 SGHTA, CDR2 FQGNSA. The CDR3 is 13 amino acids. The chain's CDR3 is CASSFKGGYGYTF. The CDR3 DNA reads as TGTGCCAGCAGCTTTAAGGGGGGCTATGGCTACACCTTC.

This clone appeared a single time. This CDR3 is CASTHLRGSSNQPQHF. DNA for the CDR3: TGTGCCAGTACCCATTTAAGAGGGAGTAGCAATCAGCCCCAGCATTTT. The gene calls are TRBV19 and TRBJ1-5, with D unresolved. This CDR3 has 16 residues. CDR1 is LNHDA and CDR2 is SQIVND in the germline V gene (reference sequence). Trimming removed 7 bases at V and 0 bases at J, with 16 bases between.

The rearrangement uses TRBV10-2 and TRBJ1-1; D is uncertain. V was shortened by 6 bases and J by 0 bases, with 5 bases between the two germline ends. CDR3 length: 12 residues. The germline V gene encodes CDR1 WSHSY and CDR2 SAAADI. The CDR3 protein is CASRLMNTEAFF. The CDR3 DNA sequence: TGCGCCAGCAGATTAATGAACACTGAAGCTTTCTTT.

The chain links TRBV29-1 to TRBJ2-5; weak D call: TRBD2 (6 bases). This CDR3 has 13 amino acids. Germline-derived CDR1 and CDR2 are SQVTM and ANQGSEA. The V gene lost 2 bases and the J gene lost 5 bases, with 12 bases spanning the gap. This CDR3 is CSVELTRWETQYF. The CDR3 DNA sequence: TGCAGCGTTGAATTGACTAGGTGGGAGACCCAGTACTTC.

This sequence joins TRBV20-1 and TRBJ2-7, with D tentatively TRBD2 (6 bases). The CDR3 runs to 11 residues. With 7 bases removed from V and 2 bases from J, the gap between germline ends came to 9 bases. Germline V CDR1 and CDR2: DFQATT, SNEGSKA (reference sequence). The CDR3 DNA reads TGCAGTGTAGAGCGGGCCTACGAGCAGTACTTC. This sequence encodes CSVERAYEQYF.

The CDR3 region is CASSLGASYEQYF. The CDR3 nucleotides read TGTGCCAGCAGCCTTGGAGCATCCTACGAGCAGTACTTC. The gene calls are TRBV4-2 and TRBJ2-7; D remains unclear. The V and J ends lost 4 bases and 1 base respectively, with 8 bases between them. Germline lookup yields CDR1 LGHNA and CDR2 YNFKEQ. This CDR3 is 13 amino acids long.

The J gene is TRBJ2-7, the V gene TRBV11-1, with 10 bases matching TRBD1. The CDR3 runs to 14 residues. J gave up 2 bases and V 5 bases, and 3 bases lay outside the gene matches. Per germline, CDR1 SGHAT and CDR2 FQDESV (reference sequence). The CDR3 nucleotides read TGTGCCAGCAGCGAAGGACAGGGGGCCTACGAGCAGTACTTC. Its protein product is CASSEGQGAYEQYF.

As DNA, the CDR3 is TGTGCCTGGAGTCTCGCCGTGGACATTCAGTACTTC. It codes for CAWSLAVDIQYF. The V gene is TRBV30, the J gene TRBJ2-4, with D hard to call. The CDR3 is 12 residues long. V gave up 2 bases and J gave up 8 bases, with 10 bases separating them. CDR1 GTSNPN and CDR2 SVGIG come from the germline V gene (reference sequence).

The chain has TRBV5-4 and TRBJ1-5; a weak D match, TRBD1 (6 bases). This CDR3 comprises 16 residues. The V end was cut by 4 bases, the J end by 5 bases, with 19 bases between. Germline V lookup: CDR1 SGHNT, CDR2 YYREEE (reference sequence). DNA of the CDR3: TGTGCCAGCAGCCTAGGGGGGCAGGGACTGTATCAGCCCCAGCATTTT. Its protein product is CASSLGGQGLYQPQHF.

The V gene is TRBV10-3, the J gene TRBJ1-5; tentatively, D is TRBD1 (5 bases). The CDR3 covers 13 residues. Germline loops: CDR1 ENHRY, CDR2 SYGVKD. With 4 bases removed from V and 4 bases from J, the gap between germline ends came to 8 bases. The CDR3 region is CAISGGTNQPQHF. The CDR3 region has the DNA TGTGCCATCAGTGGGGGGACTAATCAGCCCCAGCATTTT.

This clone was seen only a few times. This chain links TRBV29-1 with TRBJ1-1; no clear D gene. This CDR3 is built from 11 residues. Per the germline V gene, CDR1 is SQVTM and CDR2 is ANQGSEA. Trimming stripped 4 bases from V and 4 bases from J, with 7 bases between. CDR3 coding DNA: TGCAGCGTTGCCAGGACCACTGAAGCTTTCTTT. It translates to CSVARTTEAFF.

This chain joins TRBV11-2 and TRBJ2-7; TRBD2 aligns across 7 bases. With 5 bases clipped from V and 4 bases from J, the junction kept 20 bases outside the gene matches. Germline values: CDR1 SGHAT, CDR2 FQNNGV. The CDR3 is 18 residues long. The CDR3 is CASSPPPGEGKGSYEQYF. The CDR3 coding sequence is TGTGCCAGCAGCCCACCTCCTGGGGAGGGCAAAGGGTCGTACGAGCAGTACTTC.

This clone has just one count. V gene TRBV7-2 combines with J gene TRBJ1-1; D remains ambiguous. The V end was cut by 2 bases, the J end by 1 base, with 5 bases between. Per the germline V gene, CDR1 is SGHTA and CDR2 is FQGNSA. The CDR3 consists of 13 residues. The CDR3 loop is CASSLNRNTEAFF. The DNA for the CDR3 is TGTGCCAGCAGCTTAAACAGGAACACTGAAGCTTTCTTT.

This clone was seen a few times. The chain combines TRBV19 with TRBJ2-1, with a tentative D call TRBD2 (7 bases). The CDR3 spans 15 residues. The germline V and J ends were trimmed by 3 bases and 9 bases, with 18 bases remaining between them. CDR1 and CDR2 from the germline V gene are LNHDA and SQIVND (reference sequence). The CDR3 DNA follows: TGTGCCAGTAGTATTACGGGGGGCGGGGTGGGTGAGCAGTTCTTC. Translation gives CASSITGGGVGEQFF. The full variable domain, with the rest looked up from reference TRBV19 and TRBJ2-1, is DGGITQSPKYLFRKEGQNVTLSCEQNLNHDAMYWYRQDPGQGLRLIYYSQIVNDFQKGDIAEGYSVSREKKESFPLTVTSAQKNPTAFYLCASSITGGGVGEQFFGPGTRLTVL.

V is TRBV5-6 and J is TRBJ2-5; 7 bases agree with TRBD1. Per germline, CDR1 SGHDT and CDR2 YYEEEE. The junction had 3 bases not matched to a gene; V was cut back by 1 base and J by 6 bases. CDR3 length: 13 amino acids. CDR3 residues: CASSLTGAKTQYF. CDR3 DNA: TGTGCCAGCAGCTTGACAGGGGCCAAGACCCAGTACTTC.

This clone has more than one count but fewer than ten. This rearrangement joins TRBV30 to TRBJ2-5, with D perhaps matching TRBD1 (6 bases). Trimming removed 0 bases from V and 3 bases from J, with 11 bases in between. Germline CDR1 is GTSNPN and CDR2 is SVGIG (reference sequence). The CDR3 contains 14 residues. CDR3: CAWSVKGVEETQYF. For the CDR3, the DNA is TGTGCCTGGAGTGTTAAGGGGGTAGAAGAGACCCAGTACTTC.

The rearrangement uses TRBV19 and TRBJ2-3, with 7 bases matching TRBD2. This CDR3 region has 19 residues. Germline V gene sequence: CDR1 LNHDA, CDR2 SQIVND (reference sequence). Trimming at V came to 3 bases and at J to 5 bases, leaving 20 bases not matched to a gene. CDR3 residues: CASSMGRVTAGRAKDTQYF. Here the CDR3 DNA reads TGTGCCAGTAGTATGGGGCGGGTAACAGCGGGGCGAGCCAAAGATACGCAGTATTTT.

V and J are TRBV5-6 and TRBJ1-3; no clear D. There are 18 residues in the CDR3. Germline CDR1 SGHDT, CDR2 YYEEEE. The V and J ends lost 0 bases and 1 base respectively, with 17 bases between them. The CDR3 coding sequence is TGTGCCAGCAGCTTGGTAGGGCGGGTCTCCTTATCTGGAAACACCATATATTTT. Its translation is CASSLVGRVSLSGNTIYF.

This clone turned up a few times. This sequence joins TRBV4-3 and TRBJ1-2; 11 nucleotides agree with TRBD1. Germline V gene lookup returns CDR1 LGHNA and CDR2 YSLEER. The CDR3 runs 15 residues. V was pared by 3 bases and J by 3 bases, with 3 bases of the junction left unmatched. CDR3 in amino acids: CASSQRTGGDYGYTF. The CDR3 region has the DNA TGCGCCAGCAGCCAGAGGACAGGGGGCGACTATGGCTACACCTTC.